This entry describes one TCR beta chain. Its specificity is unknown. Patients chosen for sequencing had shown CD8+CD57+ cell expansion by flow cytometry. With no exception, the patients had severe acquired aplastic anemia. Patients had not yet gotten any therapy when their blood was taken for sampling. The CDR3 is 15 amino acids. Trimming removed 2 bases from V and 3 bases from J, with 11 bases in between. Looked up from germline, CDR1 is KGHDR and CDR2 is SFDVKD. This specimen belongs to a study of CD8+CD57+ T cells in acquired aplastic anemia. Genomic DNA constituted the template upon which TCR beta VDJ and CDR3 profiling was performed. TCRdb re-derived calls from the reads in MiXCR, one entry per CDR3 protein. The sample consists of about 58,000 distinct CDR3 sequences, about 56% of them appearing once. The study, taken as a whole, reports: Patients had roughly 29 CD8+ CDR3 sequences in common with controls (the shared set).

Material for sequencing was sorted CD4+, CD8+, or CD8+CD57+ T cells (not recorded which) from PBMCs. The V gene is TRBV24-1, the J gene TRBJ2-3, with D perhaps TRBD1 or TRBD2 (7 bases each). The receptor was isolated from a human donor with aplastic anemia. The CDR3 sequence: CATSDYRGGTDTQYF. The CDR3 DNA is TGTGCCACCAGTGATTACAGGGGAGGGACAGATACGCAGTATTTT.